Included here is one T cell receptor (beta chain) sequence, with context. Antigen specificity is unknown. These data originate in a study of brain T cells in children with intractable seizures. TCRdb's copy holds only in-frame clones and misses some; the assay was immunoSEQ multiplex PCR. The table includes 340,000 or so clones, about 93% detected once. As for time point: blood from clinic visit 5 months post-surgery; TSC patient then seizure free. Whole-study results and caveats: Patients' HCMV serostatus was unknown; virus specificity rests on CDR3 similarity alone. Pre- and post-surgery blood differed in depth, so pre-surgery absences may be undersampling.

CDR1 is SGHTA, CDR2 FQGNSA, per germline. There are 15 residues in the CDR3. Losses at the gene ends were 5 bases for V and 1 base for J; bases not matched to a gene: 5. This clonotype was sampled from a boy in the first two years of life with tuberous sclerosis and intractable seizures. This sample comprised peripheral blood, obtained roughly 5 months after surgery. The chain recombines TRBV7-2 with TRBJ2-7, with TRBD2 identical over 10 bases. The CDR3 DNA follows: TGTGCCAGCAGCCGGACTAGCGGTAAATCCTACGAGCAGTACTTC. Its translation: CASSRTSGKSYEQYF.